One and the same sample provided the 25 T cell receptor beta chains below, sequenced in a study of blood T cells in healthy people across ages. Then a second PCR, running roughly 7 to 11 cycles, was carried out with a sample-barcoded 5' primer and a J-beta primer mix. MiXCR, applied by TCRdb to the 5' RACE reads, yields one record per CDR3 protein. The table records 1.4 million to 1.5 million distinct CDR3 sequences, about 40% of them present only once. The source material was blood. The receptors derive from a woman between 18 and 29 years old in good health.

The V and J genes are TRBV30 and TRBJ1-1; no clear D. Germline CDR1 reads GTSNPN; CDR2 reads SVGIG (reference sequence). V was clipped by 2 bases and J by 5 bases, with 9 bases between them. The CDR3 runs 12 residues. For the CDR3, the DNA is TGTGCCTGGAGTACGGCGGGAACTGAAGCTTTCTTT. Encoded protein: CAWSTAGTEAFF.

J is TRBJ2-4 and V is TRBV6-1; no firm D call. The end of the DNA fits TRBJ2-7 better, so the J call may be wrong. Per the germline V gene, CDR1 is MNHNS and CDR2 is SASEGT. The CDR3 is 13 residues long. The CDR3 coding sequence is TGTGCCAGCAGTGAAGTCCAGCTTAGCGAGCAGTACTTC. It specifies CASSEVQLSEQYF.

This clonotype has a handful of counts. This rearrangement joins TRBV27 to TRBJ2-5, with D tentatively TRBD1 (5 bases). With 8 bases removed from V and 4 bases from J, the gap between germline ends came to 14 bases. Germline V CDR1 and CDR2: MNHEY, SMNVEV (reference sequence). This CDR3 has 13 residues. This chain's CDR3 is CASGKRQPETQYF. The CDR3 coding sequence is TGTGCCAGCGGGAAACGACAGCCAGAGACCCAGTACTTC.

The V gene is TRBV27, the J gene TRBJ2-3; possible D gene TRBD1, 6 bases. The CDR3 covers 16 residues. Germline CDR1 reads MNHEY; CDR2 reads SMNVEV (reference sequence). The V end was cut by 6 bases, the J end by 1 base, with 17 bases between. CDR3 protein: CASSPLGAGGTDTQYF. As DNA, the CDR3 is TGTGCCAGCAGCCCCCTCGGGGCAGGGGGCACAGATACGCAGTATTTT.

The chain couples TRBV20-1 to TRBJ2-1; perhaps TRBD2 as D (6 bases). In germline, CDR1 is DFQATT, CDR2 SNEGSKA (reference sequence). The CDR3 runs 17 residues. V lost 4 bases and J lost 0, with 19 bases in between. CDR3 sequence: CSATRLVGSSSYNEQFF. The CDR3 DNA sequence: TGCAGTGCTACCCGGCTAGTCGGGAGTAGCTCCTACAATGAGCAGTTCTTC.

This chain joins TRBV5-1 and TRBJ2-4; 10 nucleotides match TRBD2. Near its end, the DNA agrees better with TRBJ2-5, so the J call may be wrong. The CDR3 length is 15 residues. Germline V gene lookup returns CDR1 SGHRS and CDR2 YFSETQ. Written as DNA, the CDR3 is TGCGCCAGCAGCTCGGGACTAGCGTCGGGGGAGACCCAGTACTTC. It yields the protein CASSSGLASGETQYF.

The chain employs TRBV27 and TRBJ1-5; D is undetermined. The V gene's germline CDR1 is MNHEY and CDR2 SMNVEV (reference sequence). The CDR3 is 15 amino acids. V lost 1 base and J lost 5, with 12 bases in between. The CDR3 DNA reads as TGTGCCAGCAGTTTATTGGCGGGGAGGGATCAGCCCCAGCATTTT. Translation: CASSLLAGRDQPQHF.

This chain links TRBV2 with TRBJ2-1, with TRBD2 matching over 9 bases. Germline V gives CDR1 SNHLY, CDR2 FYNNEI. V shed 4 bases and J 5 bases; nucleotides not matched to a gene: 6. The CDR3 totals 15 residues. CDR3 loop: CASSVSAGGHNEQFF. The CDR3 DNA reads TGTGCCAGCAGTGTTTCAGCGGGGGGACACAATGAGCAGTTCTTC.

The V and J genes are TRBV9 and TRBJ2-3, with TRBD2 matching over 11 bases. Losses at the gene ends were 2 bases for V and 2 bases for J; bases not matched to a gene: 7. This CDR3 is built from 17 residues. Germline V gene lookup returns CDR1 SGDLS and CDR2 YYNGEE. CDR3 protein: CASSVSGGALSTDTQYF. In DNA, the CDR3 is TGTGCCAGCAGCGTTAGCGGGGGGGCCCTTTCCACAGATACGCAGTATTTT.

CDR3 in amino acids: CASSLMGSGGTYEQYF. The CDR3 DNA is TGTGCCAGCAGCTTAATGGGATCGGGAGGTACCTACGAGCAGTACTTC. The chain uses TRBV11-3 and TRBJ2-7, with TRBD2 matching over 7 bases. CDR3 size: 16 residues. Germline CDR1 SGHNT, CDR2 YENEEA. Trimming cost V 2 bases and J 2 bases; bases outside gene matches: 9.

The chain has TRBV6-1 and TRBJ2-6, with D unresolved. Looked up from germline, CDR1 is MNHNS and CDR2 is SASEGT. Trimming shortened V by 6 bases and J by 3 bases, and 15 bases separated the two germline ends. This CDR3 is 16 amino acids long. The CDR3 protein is CASRTPTLIGANVLTF. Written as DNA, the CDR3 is TGTGCCAGCAGGACCCCCACTCTGATTGGGGCCAACGTCCTGACTTTC.

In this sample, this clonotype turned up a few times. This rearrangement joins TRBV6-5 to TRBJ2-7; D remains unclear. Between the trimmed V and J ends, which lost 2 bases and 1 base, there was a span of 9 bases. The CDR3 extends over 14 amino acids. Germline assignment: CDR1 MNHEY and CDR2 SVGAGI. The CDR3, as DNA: TGTGCCAGCAGTTACCGAGTCGGATCCTACGAGCAGTACTTC. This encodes CASSYRVGSYEQYF.

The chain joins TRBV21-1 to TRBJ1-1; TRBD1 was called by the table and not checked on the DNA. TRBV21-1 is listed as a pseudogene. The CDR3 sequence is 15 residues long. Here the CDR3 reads CASSPPGPQDTEAFF. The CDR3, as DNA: TGTGCCAGCAGCCCCCCTGGCCCCCAGGACACTGAAGCTTTCTTT.

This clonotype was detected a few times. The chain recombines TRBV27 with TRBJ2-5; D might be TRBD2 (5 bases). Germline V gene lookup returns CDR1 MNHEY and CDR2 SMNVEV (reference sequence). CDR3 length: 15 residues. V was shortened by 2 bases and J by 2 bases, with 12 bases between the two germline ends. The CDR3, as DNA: TGTGCCAGCAGTTTAACTAGAGTCCCACAAGAGACCCAGTACTTC. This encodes CASSLTRVPQETQYF.

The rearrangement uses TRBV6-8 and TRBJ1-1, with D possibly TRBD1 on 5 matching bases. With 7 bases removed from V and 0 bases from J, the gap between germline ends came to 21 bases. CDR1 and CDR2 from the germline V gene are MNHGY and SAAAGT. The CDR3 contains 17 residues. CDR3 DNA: TGTGCCAGCATCACGGGACTCGCACCTAACATGAACACTGAAGCTTTCTTT. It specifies CASITGLAPNMNTEAFF.

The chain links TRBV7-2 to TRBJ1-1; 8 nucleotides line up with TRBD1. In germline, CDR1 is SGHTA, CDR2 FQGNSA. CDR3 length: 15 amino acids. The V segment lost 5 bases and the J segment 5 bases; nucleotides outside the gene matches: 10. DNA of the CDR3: TGTGCCAGCAGCCTCGGCCGACAGGGGAGGACTGAAGCTTTCTTT. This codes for CASSLGRQGRTEAFF. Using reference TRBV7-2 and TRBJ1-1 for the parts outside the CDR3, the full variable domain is GAGVSQSPSNKVTEKGKDVELRCDPISGHTALYWYRQSLGQGLEFLIYFQGNSAPDKSGLPSDRFSAERTGGSVSTLTIQRTQQEDSAVYLCASSLGRQGRTEAFFGQGTRLTVV.

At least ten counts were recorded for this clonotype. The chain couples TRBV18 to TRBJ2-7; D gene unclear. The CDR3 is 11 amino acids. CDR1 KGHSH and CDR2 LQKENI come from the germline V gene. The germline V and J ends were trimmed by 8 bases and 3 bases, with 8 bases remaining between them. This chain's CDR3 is CASSPDYEQYF. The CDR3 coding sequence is TGTGCCAGCAGCCCCGACTACGAGCAGTACTTC.

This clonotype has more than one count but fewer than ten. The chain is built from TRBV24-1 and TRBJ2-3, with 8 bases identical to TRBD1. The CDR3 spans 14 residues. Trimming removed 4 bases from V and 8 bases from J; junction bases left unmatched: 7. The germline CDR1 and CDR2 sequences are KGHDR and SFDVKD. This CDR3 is CATSEKTGGGTQYF. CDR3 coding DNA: TGTGCCACCAGTGAGAAAACAGGGGGAGGTACGCAGTATTTT.

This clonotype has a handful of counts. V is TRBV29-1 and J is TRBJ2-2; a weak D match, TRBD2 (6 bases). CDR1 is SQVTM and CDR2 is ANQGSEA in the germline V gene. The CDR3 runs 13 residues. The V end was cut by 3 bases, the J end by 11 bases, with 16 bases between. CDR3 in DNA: TGCAGCGTTGAGGGGGGACCTCTCTCCGAGCTGTTTTTT. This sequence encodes CSVEGGPLSELFF.

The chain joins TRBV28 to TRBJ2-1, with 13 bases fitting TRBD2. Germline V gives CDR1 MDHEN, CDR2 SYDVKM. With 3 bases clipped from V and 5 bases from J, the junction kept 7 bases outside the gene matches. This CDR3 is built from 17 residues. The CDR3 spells CASSFRTSGRKHNEQFF. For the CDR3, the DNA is TGTGCCAGCAGTTTCCGGACTAGCGGGAGAAAGCACAATGAGCAGTTCTTC.

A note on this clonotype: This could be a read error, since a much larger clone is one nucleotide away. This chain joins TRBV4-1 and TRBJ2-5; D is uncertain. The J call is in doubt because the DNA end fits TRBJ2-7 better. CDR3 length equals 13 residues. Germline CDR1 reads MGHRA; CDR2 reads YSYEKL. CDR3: CASSQGRSCEQYF. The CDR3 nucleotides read TGCGCCAGCAGCCAGGGTCGCTCCTGCGAGCAGTACTTC.

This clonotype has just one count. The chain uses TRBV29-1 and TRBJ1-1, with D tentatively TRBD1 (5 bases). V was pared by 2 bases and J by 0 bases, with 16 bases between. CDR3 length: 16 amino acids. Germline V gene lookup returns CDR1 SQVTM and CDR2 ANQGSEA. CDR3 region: CSVEKRPGLLNTEAFF. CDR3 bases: TGCAGCGTTGAAAAAAGGCCAGGGCTACTGAACACTGAAGCTTTCTTT.

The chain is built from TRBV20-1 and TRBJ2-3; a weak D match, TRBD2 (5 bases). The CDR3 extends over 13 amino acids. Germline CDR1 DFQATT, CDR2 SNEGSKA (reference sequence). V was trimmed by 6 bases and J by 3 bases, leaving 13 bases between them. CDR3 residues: CSAALELTDTQYF. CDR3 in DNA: TGCAGTGCCGCACTAGAGTTGACAGATACGCAGTATTTT.

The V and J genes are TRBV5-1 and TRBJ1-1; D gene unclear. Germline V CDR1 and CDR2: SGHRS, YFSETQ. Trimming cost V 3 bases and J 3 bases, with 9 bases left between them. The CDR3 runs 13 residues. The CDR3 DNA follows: TGCGCCAGCAGCTGTGTTACTTACACTGAAGCTTTCTTT. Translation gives CASSCVTYTEAFF.

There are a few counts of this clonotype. CDR3 loop: CASSEGFGTQYF. The CDR3 DNA follows: TGTGCCAGCAGTGAAGGATTCGGGACCCAGTACTTC. This chain joins TRBV25-1 and TRBJ2-7; D remains unclear. The DNA end lines up better with TRBJ2-5; the J call may be wrong. Germline V gene lookup returns CDR1 MGHDK and CDR2 SYGVNS. The CDR3 covers 12 residues.